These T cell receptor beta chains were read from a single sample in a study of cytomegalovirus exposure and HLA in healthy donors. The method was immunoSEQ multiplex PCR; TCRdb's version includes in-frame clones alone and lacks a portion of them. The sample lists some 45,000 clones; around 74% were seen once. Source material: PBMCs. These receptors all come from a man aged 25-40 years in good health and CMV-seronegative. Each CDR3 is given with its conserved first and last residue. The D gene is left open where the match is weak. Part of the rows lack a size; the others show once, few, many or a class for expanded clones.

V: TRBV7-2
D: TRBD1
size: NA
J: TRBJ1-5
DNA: TGTGCCAGCAGCTCTGACAGGGGCCGGTGGGACAATCAGCCCCAGCATTTT
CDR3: CASSSDRGRWDNQPQHF

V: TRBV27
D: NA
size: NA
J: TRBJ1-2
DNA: TGTGCCAGCAGTATGACAGTGAACTATGGCTACACCTTC
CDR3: CASSMTVNYGYTF

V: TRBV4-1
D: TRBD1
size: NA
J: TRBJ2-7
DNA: TGCGCCAGCAGCCAAGAAGGGGGCACCTACGAGCAGTACTTC
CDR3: CASSQEGGTYEQYF

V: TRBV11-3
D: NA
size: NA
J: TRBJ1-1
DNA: TGTGCCAGCAGCTTAGGAAATCAGGGTAACACTGAAGCTTTCTTT
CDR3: CASSLGNQGNTEAFF

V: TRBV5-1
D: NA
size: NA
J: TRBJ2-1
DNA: TGCGCCACGTCAACGGGGGATACCGGCTACAATGAGCAGTTCTTC
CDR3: CATSTGDTGYNEQFF

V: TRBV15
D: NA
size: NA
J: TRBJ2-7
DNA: TGTGCCACCAGCAGAGTTTTTAGCCGCAAGGACGAGCAGTACTTC
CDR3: CATSRVFSRKDEQYF

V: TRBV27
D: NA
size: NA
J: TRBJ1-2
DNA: TGTGCCAGCAGATCAGGGGCAAACTATGGCTACACCTTC
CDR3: CASRSGANYGYTF

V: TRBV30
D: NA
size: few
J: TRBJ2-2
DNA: TGTGCCTGGAGTGTAATTCGGGGCACCGGGGAGCTGTTTTTT
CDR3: CAWSVIRGTGELFF

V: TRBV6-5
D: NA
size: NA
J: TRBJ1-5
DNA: TGTGCCAGCAGCAGGGGAGGCAATCAGCCCCAGCATTTT
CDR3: CASSRGGNQPQHF

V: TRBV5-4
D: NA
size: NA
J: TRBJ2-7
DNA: TGTGCCAGCAGCTTGGGGGGCAGAGCCTACGAGCAGTACTTC
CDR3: CASSLGGRAYEQYF

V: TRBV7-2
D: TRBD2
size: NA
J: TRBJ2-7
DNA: TGTGCCAGCAGTCATAGCGGGAGTCCCTACGAGCAGTACTTC
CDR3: CASSHSGSPYEQYF

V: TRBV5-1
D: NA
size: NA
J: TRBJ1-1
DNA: TGCGCCAGCAGCTTGGGGCCACGTGGTGGGGGCAGGGGGAACACTGAAGCTTTCTTT
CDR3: CASSLGPRGGGRGNTEAFF

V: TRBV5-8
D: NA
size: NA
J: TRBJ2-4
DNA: TGTGCCAGCAGCCCCGGGTCCACCCTTCCGGACATTCAGTACTTC
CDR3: CASSPGSTLPDIQYF

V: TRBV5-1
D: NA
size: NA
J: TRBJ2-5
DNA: TGCGCCAGCAGCTTGGGACAGGCCGGGGAGACCCAGTACTTC
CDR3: CASSLGQAGETQYF

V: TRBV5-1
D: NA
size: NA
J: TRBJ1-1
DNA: TGCGCCAGCAAAGTGGCGGGGAGCAACACTGAAGCTTTCTTT
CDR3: CASKVAGSNTEAFF

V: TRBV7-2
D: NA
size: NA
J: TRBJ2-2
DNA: TGTGCCAGCAGCCCGTCCCTGGGAGTAGCGGGGGAGCTGTTTTTT
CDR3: CASSPSLGVAGELFF

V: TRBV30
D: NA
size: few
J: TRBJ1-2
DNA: TGTGCCTGGAGTAGGGGGAACTATGGCTACACCTTC
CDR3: CAWSRGNYGYTF

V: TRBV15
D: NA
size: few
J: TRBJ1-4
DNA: TGTGCCACCAGCAGAGTAGGGAGTGGGGAAACTAATGAAAAACTGTTTTTT
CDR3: CATSRVGSGETNEKLFF

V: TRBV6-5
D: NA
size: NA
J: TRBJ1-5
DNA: TGTGCCAGCAGTCCCGGGGTCGACAATCAGCCCCAGCATTTT
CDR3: CASSPGVDNQPQHF

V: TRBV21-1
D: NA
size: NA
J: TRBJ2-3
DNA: TGTGCCACCGCTCTGGACGGGAGAACCGAGATTAGCACAGATACGCAGTATTTT
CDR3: CATALDGRTEISTDTQYF

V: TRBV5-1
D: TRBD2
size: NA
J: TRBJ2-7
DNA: TGCGCCAGCAGCCAGACTAGCGGGAACTACGAGCAGTACTTC
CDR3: CASSQTSGNYEQYF

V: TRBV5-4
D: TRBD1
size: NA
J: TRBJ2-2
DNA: TGTGCCAGCAGCCCTGGACAGGGGGAAACCGGGGAGCTGTTTTTT
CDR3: CASSPGQGETGELFF

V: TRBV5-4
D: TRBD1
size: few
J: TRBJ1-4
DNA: TGTGCCAGCAGTTCTACTGCCGGGACAGGGAGGGAAAAACTGTTTTTT
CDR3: CASSSTAGTGREKLFF

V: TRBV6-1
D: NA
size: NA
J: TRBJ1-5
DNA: TGTGCCAGCTCTACAGACAGGTATAGCAATCAGCCCCAGCATTTT
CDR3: CASSTDRYSNQPQHF

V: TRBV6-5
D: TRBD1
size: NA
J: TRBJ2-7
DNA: TGTGCCAGCAGTTCCGGACAGGACGAGCAGTACTTC
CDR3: CASSSGQDEQYF

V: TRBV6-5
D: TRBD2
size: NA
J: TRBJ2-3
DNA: TGTGCCAGCAGATTCTCTAGCGGTCGCACAGATACGCAGTATTTT
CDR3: CASRFSSGRTDTQYF

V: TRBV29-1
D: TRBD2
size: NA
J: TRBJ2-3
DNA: TGCAGCGTTGGACTAGCGGGGCTCACAGATACGCAGTATTTT
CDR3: CSVGLAGLTDTQYF

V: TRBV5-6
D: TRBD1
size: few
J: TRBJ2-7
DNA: TGTGCCAGCAGCCTTGAGGGGGCCGAGCAGTACTTC
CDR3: CASSLEGAEQYF

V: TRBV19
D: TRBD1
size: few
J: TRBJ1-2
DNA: TGTGCCAGTAGCCCTGACAGGGCGTATGGCTACACCTTC
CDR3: CASSPDRAYGYTF

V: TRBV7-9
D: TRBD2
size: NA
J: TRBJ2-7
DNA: TGTGCCAGCAGCCCGTCCTTTAGCGGGACCCGGGAAGAGCAGTACTTC
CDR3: CASSPSFSGTREEQYF

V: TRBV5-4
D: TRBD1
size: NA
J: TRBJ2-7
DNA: TGTGCCAGCAGAAAGGACGGGACAGGACCCTACGAGCAGTACTTC
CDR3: CASRKDGTGPYEQYF

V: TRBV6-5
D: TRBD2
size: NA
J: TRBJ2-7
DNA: TGTGCCAGCAGAAGGGGACTAGCGGTGGAGTACGAGCAGTACTTC
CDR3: CASRRGLAVEYEQYF

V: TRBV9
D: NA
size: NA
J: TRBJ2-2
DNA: TGTGCCAGCAGCCCCGGACAGAACACCGGGGAGCTGTTTTTT
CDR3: CASSPGQNTGELFF

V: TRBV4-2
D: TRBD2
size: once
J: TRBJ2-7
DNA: TGTGCCAGCAGCCAAGGCTTTCCGGGACTAACTACCTACGAGCAGTACTTC
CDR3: CASSQGFPGLTTYEQYF

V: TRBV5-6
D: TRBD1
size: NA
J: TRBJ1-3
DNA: TGTGCCAGCAGCTTGACGGGACAGTCAGGAAACACCATATATTTT
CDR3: CASSLTGQSGNTIYF

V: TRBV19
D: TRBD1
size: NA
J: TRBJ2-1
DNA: TGTGCCAGTAGCAGGACAGGGGCCTTCAATGAGCAGTTCTTC
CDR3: CASSRTGAFNEQFF

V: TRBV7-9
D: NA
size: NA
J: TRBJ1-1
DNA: TGTGCCAGCAGCTTCGGGGGAGATACTGAAGCTTTCTTT
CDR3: CASSFGGDTEAFF

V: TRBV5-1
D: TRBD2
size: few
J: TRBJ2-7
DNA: TGCGCCAGCAGACATACCGGGACTAGCGGACCTTACGAGCAGTACTTC
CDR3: CASRHTGTSGPYEQYF

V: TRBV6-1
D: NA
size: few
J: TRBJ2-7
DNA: TGTGCCAGCAGTGAAGTAGTATACGAGCAGTACTTC
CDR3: CASSEVVYEQYF

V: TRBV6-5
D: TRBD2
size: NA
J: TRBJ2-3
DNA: TGTGCCAGCAGTTACGGGGCGGGAGCCCCGGGAGATACGCAGTATTTT
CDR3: CASSYGAGAPGDTQYF

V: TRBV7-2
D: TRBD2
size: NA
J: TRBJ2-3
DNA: TGTGCCAGCAGCTACACCGGGACTAGAGTCACAGATACGCAGTATTTT
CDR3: CASSYTGTRVTDTQYF

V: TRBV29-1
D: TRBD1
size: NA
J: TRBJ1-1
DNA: TGCAGCGTTGAAGGGGACAGCGCCGACGGGCTCGGAGCTTTCTTT
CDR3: CSVEGDSADGLGAFF

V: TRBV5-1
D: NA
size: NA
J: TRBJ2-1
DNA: TGCGCCAGCAGCTGGCTAGCCACTAGCTCCTACAATGAGCAGTTCTTC
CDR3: CASSWLATSSYNEQFF

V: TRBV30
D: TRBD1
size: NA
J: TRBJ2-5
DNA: TGTGCCTGGAGTGCGACCGGGACAGGGGAATGGGAGACCCAGTACTTC
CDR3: CAWSATGTGEWETQYF

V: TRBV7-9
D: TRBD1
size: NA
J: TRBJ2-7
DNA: TGTGCCAGCAGCTCCGTCTCCGGGACAGGGCTTTCCTACGAGCAGTACTTC
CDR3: CASSSVSGTGLSYEQYF

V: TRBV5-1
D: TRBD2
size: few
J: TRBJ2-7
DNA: TGCGCCAGCCGCAAAACCGGGACTAGCGGGCCGTACGAGCAGTACTTC
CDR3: CASRKTGTSGPYEQYF

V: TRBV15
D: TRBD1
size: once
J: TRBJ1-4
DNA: TGTGCCACCAGCAGAGATCCTGGGACAGGCTGGGCGCGACTGTTTTTT
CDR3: CATSRDPGTGWARLFF

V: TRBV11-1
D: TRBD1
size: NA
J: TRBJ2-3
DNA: TGTGCCACCAGGGGGCAGACAGATACGCAGTATTTT
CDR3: CATRGQTDTQYF

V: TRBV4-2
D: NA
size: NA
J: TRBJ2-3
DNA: TGTGCCAGCAGCCTAGCCGTAGGCACAGATACGCAGTATTTT
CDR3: CASSLAVGTDTQYF

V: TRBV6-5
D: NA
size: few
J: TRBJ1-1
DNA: TGTGCCAGCGGATCCCCAGGGTCGATGAACACTGAAGCTTTCTTT
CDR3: CASGSPGSMNTEAFF